The next 5 T cell receptor beta chains were all read from a single sample in a study of blood T cell repertoires in COVID-19. Clones were sequenced by immunoSEQ multiplex PCR, and TCRdb holds only the in-frame ones, with some missing. The sample shows 200,000 to 300,000 clones, roughly 86% of them seen only once. The sample comprised peripheral blood. The receptors shown here come from a man aged 35-49 years who had recovered from COVID-19.

The V call is TRBV19, the J call TRBJ1-6; tentative D call: TRBD1 (6 bases). Germline V gene sequence: CDR1 LNHDA, CDR2 SQIVND (reference sequence). This CDR3 is built from 15 residues. Trimming took off 6 bases at V and 2 bases at J, with 11 bases between the two ends. The CDR3 DNA reads TGTGCCAGTAGGGGGGCCCCCACCTATAATTCACCCCTCCACTTT. Its translation: CASRGAPTYNSPLHF.

The table lists this clone with a count of one. This chain links TRBV2 with TRBJ2-3; tentatively, D is TRBD1 (5 bases). Between the trimmed V and J ends, which lost 4 bases and 3 bases, there was a span of 8 bases. This CDR3 is 13 amino acids long. The germline V gene has CDR1 SNHLY and CDR2 FYNNEI. The CDR3 nucleotides are TGTGCCAGCAGTGGGACAACAACAGATACGCAGTATTTT. Translated, it gives CASSGTTTDTQYF.

The chain has TRBV7-2 and TRBJ1-6, with unresolved D. CDR1 is SGHTA and CDR2 is FQGNSA in the germline V gene. The CDR3 covers 15 residues. Trimming took off 1 base at V and 3 bases at J, with 7 bases between the two ends. CDR3: CASSLGAHYNSPLHF. CDR3 bases: TGTGCCAGCAGCTTAGGTGCGCACTATAATTCACCCCTCCACTTT.

The chain's CDR3 is CASSPRQGTYEQYF. The DNA of the CDR3 is TGTGCCAGCAGCCCCCGACAGGGCACCTACGAGCAGTACTTC. The J gene is TRBJ2-7, the V gene TRBV7-9; TRBD1 aligns across 7 bases. The CDR3 extends over 14 amino acids. The germline gives CDR1 SEHNR, CDR2 FQNEAQ (reference sequence). Trimming cost V 5 bases and J 2 bases; bases outside gene matches: 6.

V gene TRBV7-9 combines with J gene TRBJ1-4; tentatively, D is TRBD1 (6 bases). CDR1 is SEHNR, CDR2 FQNEAQ, per germline (reference sequence). V was shortened by 5 bases and J by 5 bases, with 15 bases between the two germline ends. The CDR3 covers 15 residues. CDR3 DNA: TGTGCCAGCAGCGAAGGACAGACCTTCAATGAAAAACTGTTTTTT. Translated: CASSEGQTFNEKLFF. Supplemented by reference TRBV7-9 and TRBJ1-4, the full variable domain reads DTGVSQNPRHKITKRGQNVTFRCDPISEHNRLYWYRQTLGQGPEFLTYFQNEAQLEKSRLLSDRFSAERPKGSFSTLEIQRTEQGDSAMYLCASSEGQTFNEKLFFGSGTQLSVL.